Sequencing of this T cell receptor beta chain was carried out in a study of cytomegalovirus exposure and HLA in healthy donors. As for the study in general: Across 300 to 400 genotyped donors, roughly 85% landed in the Caucasian-associated ancestry cluster.

Overall study findings and caveats: Despite most TCR sequences being rare, some public TCRs occurred in many donors. Some highly shared sequence variants likely arose as a pipeline artifact.

Remarks on this clone: The antigen is undetermined.

Among the donors, all were healthy bone marrow donors. The PCR used 60 Vbeta and 13 Jbeta primers. The repertoire was sequenced with immunoSEQ multiplex PCR; TCRdb's copy has only in-frame clones and lacks some. The table has 150,000 to 200,000 clones, roughly 80% seen once. Specimen: PBMCs. The receptor comes from a male donor in good health and CMV-seropositive.

CDR3: CASSPQGNTEAFF. In nucleotides, the CDR3 is TGTGCCAGCAGTCCCCAGGGTAACACTGAAGCTTTCTTT. The chain joins TRBV27 to TRBJ1-1, with D tentatively TRBD1 (5 bases). Germline values: CDR1 MNHEY, CDR2 SMNVEV (reference sequence). The CDR3 is made up of 13 amino acids. The V and J ends lost 5 bases and 2 bases respectively, with 9 bases between them.